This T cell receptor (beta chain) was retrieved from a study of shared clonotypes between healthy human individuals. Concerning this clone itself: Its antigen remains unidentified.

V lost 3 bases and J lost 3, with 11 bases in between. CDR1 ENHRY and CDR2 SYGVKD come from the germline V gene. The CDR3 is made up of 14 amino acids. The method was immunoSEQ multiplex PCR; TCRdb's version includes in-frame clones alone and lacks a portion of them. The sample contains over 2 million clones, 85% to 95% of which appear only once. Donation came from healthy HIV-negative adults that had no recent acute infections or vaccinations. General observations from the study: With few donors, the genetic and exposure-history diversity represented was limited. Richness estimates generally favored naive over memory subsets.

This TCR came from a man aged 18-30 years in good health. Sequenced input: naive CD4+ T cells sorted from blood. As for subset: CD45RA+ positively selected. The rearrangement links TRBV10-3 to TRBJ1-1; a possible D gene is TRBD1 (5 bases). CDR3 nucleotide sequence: TGTGCCATCAGTGATAACAGGTGGGACACTGAAGCTTTCTTT. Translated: CAISDNRWDTEAFF.